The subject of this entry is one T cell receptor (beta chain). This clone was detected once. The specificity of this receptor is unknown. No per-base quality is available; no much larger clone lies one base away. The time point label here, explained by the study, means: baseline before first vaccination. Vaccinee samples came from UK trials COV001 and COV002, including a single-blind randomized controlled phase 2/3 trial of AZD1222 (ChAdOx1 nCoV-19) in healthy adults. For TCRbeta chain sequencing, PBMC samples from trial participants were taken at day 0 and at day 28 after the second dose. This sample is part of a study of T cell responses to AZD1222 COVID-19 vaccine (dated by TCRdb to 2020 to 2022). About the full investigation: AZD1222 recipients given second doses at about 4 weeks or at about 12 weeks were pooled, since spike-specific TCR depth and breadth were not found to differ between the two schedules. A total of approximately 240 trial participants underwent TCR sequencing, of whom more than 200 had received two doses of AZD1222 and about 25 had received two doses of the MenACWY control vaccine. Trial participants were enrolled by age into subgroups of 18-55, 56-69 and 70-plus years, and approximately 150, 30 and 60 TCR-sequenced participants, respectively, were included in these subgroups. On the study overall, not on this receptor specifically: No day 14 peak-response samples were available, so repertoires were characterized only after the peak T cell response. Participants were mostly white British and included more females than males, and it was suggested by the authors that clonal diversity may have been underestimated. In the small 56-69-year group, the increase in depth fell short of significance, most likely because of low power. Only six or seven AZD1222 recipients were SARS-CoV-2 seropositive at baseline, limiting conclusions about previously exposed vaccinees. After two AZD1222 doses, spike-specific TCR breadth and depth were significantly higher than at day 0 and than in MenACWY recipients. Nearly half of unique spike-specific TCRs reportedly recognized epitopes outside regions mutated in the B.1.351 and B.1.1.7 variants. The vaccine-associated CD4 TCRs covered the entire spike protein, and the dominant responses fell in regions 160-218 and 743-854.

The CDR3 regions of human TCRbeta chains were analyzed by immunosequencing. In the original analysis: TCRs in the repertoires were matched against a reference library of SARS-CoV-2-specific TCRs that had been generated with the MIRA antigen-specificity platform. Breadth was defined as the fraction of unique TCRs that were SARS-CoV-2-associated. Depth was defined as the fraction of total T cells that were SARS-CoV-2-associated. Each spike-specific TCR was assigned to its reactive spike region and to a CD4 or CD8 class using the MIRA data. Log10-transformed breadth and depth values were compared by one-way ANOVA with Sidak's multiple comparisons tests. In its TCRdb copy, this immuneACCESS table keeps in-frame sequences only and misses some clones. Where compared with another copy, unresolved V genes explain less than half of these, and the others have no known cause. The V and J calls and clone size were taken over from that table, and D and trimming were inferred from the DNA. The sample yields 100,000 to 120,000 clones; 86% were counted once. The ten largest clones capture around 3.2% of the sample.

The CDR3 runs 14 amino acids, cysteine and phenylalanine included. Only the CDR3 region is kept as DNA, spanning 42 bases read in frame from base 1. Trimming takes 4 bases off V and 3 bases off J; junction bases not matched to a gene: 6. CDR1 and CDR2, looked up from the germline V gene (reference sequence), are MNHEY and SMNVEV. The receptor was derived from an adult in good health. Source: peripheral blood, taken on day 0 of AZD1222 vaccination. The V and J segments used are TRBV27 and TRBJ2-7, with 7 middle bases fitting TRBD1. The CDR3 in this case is CASSSQTGYYEQYF. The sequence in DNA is TGTGCCAGCAGTTCCCAGACAGGGTACTACGAGCAGTACTTC.